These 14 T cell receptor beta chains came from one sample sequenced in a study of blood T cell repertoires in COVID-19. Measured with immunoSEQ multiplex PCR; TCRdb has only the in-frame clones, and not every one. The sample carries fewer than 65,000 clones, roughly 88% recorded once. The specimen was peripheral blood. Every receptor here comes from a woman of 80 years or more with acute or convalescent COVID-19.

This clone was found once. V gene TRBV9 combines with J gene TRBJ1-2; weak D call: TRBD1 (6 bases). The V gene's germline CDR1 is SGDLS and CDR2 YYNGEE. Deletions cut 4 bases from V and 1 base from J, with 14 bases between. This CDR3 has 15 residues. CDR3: CASSRSGENNYGYTF. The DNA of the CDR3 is TGTGCCAGCAGCCGTTCAGGGGAAAATAACTATGGCTACACCTTC.

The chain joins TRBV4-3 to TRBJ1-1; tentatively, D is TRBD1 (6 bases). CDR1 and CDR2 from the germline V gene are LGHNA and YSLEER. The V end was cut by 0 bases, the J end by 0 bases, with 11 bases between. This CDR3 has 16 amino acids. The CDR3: CASSQDRGAVNTEAFF. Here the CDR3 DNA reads TGCGCCAGCAGCCAAGATCGGGGGGCCGTGAACACTGAAGCTTTCTTT.

The CDR3 sequence: CASSPRTASYNEQFF. CDR3 nucleotide sequence: TGTGCCAGCAGCCCCAGGACAGCCTCCTACAATGAGCAGTTCTTC. This chain joins TRBV9 and TRBJ2-1; weak D call: TRBD1 (6 bases). The CDR3 length is 15 residues. With 4 bases removed from V and 0 bases from J, the gap between germline ends came to 11 bases. The germline gives CDR1 SGDLS, CDR2 YYNGEE.

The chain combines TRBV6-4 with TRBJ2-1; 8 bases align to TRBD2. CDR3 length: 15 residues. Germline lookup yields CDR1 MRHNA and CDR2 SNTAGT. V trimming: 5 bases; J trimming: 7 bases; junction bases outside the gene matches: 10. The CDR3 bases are TGTGCCAGCAGTCCCCTAGCGGGTTTTGTGAATGAGCAGTTCTTC. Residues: CASSPLAGFVNEQFF.

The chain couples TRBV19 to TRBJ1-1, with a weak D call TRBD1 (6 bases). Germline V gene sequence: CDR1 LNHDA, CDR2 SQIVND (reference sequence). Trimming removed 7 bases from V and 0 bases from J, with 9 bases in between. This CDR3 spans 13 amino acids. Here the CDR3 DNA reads TGTGCCAGTACCCCAGGGGTGAACACTGAAGCTTTCTTT. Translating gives CASTPGVNTEAFF.

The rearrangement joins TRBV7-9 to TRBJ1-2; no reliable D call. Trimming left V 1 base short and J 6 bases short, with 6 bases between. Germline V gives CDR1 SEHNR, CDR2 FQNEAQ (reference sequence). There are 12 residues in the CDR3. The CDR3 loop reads CASSLDIDGYTF. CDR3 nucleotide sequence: TGTGCCAGCAGCTTAGACATCGATGGCTACACCTTC.

CDR3 sequence: CASRAGPGENYGYTF. The CDR3 DNA sequence: TGTGCCAGCAGGGCGGGCCCAGGGGAAAACTATGGCTACACCTTC. The chain carries TRBV7-2 and TRBJ1-2, with a possible D match to TRBD1 (6 bases). Germline CDR1 is SGHTA and CDR2 is FQGNSA. The V and J ends lost 6 bases and 2 bases respectively, with 16 bases between them. This CDR3 has 15 residues.

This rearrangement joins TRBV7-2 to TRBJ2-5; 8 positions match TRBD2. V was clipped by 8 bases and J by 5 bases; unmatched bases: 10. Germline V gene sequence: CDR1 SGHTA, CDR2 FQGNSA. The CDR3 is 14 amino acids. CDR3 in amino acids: CASRPGGAWETQYF. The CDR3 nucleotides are TGTGCCAGCCGCCCGGGGGGGGCTTGGGAGACCCAGTACTTC.

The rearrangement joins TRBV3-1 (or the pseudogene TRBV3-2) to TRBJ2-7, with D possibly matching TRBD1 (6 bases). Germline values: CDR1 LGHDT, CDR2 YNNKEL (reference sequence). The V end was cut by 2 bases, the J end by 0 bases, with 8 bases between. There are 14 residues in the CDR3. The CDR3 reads CASSQNRDSYEQYF. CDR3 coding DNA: TGTGCCAGCAGCCAAAACAGGGACTCCTACGAGCAGTACTTC.

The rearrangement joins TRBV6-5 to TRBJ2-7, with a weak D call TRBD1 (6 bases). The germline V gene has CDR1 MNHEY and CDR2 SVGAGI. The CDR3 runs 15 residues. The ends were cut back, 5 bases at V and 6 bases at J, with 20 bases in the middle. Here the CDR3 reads CASSPGQISRGEQYF. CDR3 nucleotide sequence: TGTGCCAGCAGTCCTGGACAGATTTCTAGGGGCGAGCAGTACTTC.

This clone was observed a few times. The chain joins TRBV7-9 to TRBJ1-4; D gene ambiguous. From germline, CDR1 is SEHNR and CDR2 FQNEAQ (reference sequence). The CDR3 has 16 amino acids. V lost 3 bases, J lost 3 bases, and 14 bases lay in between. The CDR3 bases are TGTGCCAGCAGCTTGGGAGGTCCTCGCTCTAATGAAAAACTGTTTTTT. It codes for CASSLGGPRSNEKLFF.

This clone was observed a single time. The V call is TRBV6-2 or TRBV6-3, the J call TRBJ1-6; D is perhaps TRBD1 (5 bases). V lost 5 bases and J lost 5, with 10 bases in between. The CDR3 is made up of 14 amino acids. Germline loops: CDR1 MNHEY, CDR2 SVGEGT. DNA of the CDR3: TGTGCCAGCAGTGGGGCAGCAGATAATTCACCCCTCCACTTT. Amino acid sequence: CASSGAADNSPLHF.

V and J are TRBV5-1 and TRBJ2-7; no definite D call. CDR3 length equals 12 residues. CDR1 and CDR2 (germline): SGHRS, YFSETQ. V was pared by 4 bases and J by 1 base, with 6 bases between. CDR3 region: CASSRVSYEQYF. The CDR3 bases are TGCGCCAGCAGCCGGGTTTCCTACGAGCAGTACTTC.

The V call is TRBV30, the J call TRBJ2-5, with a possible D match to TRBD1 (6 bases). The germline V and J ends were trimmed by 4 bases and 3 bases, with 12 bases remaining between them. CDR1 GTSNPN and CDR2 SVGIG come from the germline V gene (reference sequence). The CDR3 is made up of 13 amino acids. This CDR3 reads CAWNPAGEETQYF. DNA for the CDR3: TGTGCCTGGAACCCGGCAGGGGAAGAGACCCAGTACTTC. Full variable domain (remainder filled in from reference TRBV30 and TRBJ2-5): SQTIHQWPATLVQPVGSPLSLECTVEGTSNPNLYWYRQAAGRGLQLLFYSVGIGQISSEVPQNLSASRPQDRQFILSSKKLLLSDSGFYLCAWNPAGEETQYFGPGTRLLVL.